A selection of T cell receptor beta chains follows, all from one sample in a study of T cell responses to AZD1222 COVID-19 vaccine. Assay used: immunoSEQ multiplex PCR; TCRdb lists only in-frame clones, some missing. This table holds approximately 77,000 clones, 92% found once. The sample in question was peripheral blood, obtained 28 days after the second AZD1222 dose. The receptors were gathered from an adult who received the AZD1222 COVID-19 vaccine. CDR3s include the opening cysteine and the closing phenylalanine or tryptophan. The D gene is left open where the match is weak. Clone size, where shown, is once, few, many, or a class for clones that have expanded.

J	size	V	D	CDR3	DNA
TRBJ1-1	.	TRBV3-1/TRBV3-2	.	CASSPTEKITEAFF	TGTGCCAGCAGCCCGACGGAGAAGATTACTGAAGCTTTCTTT
TRBJ2-1	.	TRBV7-9	TRBD2	CASSPRGGRYNEQFF	TGTGCCAGCAGCCCACGGGGGGGACGTTACAATGAGCAGTTCTTC
TRBJ1-3	.	TRBV4-1	.	CASSQDPQGGTNTIYF	TGCGCCAGCAGCCAAGACCCCCAGGGTGGGACAAACACCATATATTTT
TRBJ1-6	.	TRBV27	.	CASSLSYTPYNSPLHF	TGTGCCAGCAGTTTATCGTACACGCCCTATAATTCACCCCTCCACTTT
TRBJ2-5	.	TRBV2	.	CASSPGVSRGETQYF	TGTGCCAGCAGCCCGGGGGTCAGCCGAGGGGAGACCCAGTACTTC
TRBJ2-3	.	TRBV5-6	TRBD2	CASSSSPGLGKDTQYF	TGTGCCAGCAGCTCGTCCCCGGGACTAGGTAAAGATACGCAGTATTTT
TRBJ2-1	.	TRBV27	TRBD2	CASQREADNEQFF	TGTGCCAGCCAGCGGGAGGCGGACAATGAGCAGTTCTTC
TRBJ2-3	few	TRBV9	.	CASRSDPSAETSTDTQYF	TGTGCCAGCAGGTCTGATCCATCGGCGGAGACGAGCACAGATACGCAGTATTTT
TRBJ1-1	.	TRBV19	.	CASSDRDGYTEAFF	TGTGCCAGTAGTGACCGGGACGGTTACACTGAAGCTTTCTTT
TRBJ1-1	.	TRBV10-1	.	CASSEPFRGPEAFF	TGCGCCAGCAGTGAGCCGTTCAGGGGCCCTGAAGCTTTCTTT
TRBJ1-2	.	TRBV18	TRBD1	CASSRGQGSIYGYTF	TGTGCCAGCTCACGTGGACAGGGGTCTATCTATGGCTACACCTTC
TRBJ2-2	.	TRBV24-1	.	CATSDHRVADTGELFF	TGTGCCACCAGTGATCACAGGGTTGCGGACACCGGGGAGCTGTTTTTT
TRBJ1-1	.	TRBV7-9	.	CASSRSNTEAFF	TGTGCCAGCAGCAGGTCGAACACTGAAGCTTTCTTT
TRBJ2-2	.	TRBV2	.	CASSEQPPANTGELFF	TGTGCCAGCAGTGAACAGCCGCCCGCGAACACCGGGGAGCTGTTTTTT
TRBJ1-2	once	TRBV29-1	.	CSVGQRRGNYGYTF	TGCAGCGTGGGTCAGAGGCGGGGAAATTATGGCTACACCTTC
TRBJ1-2	.	TRBV24-1	TRBD1	CATSGNRGGSDYGYTF	TGTGCCACCAGTGGTAATAGAGGGGGCTCTGACTATGGCTACACCTTC
TRBJ2-3	once	TRBV12-5	TRBD2	CASGLETSGFRPDTQYF	TGTGCTAGTGGTTTGGAGACTAGCGGCTTCCGACCAGATACGCAGTATTTT
TRBJ1-2	.	TRBV5-4	.	CASSYLTGYGYTF	TGTGCCAGCAGCTATTTGACAGGCTATGGCTACACCTTC
TRBJ2-3	.	TRBV5-5	.	CASSLGRVGGTAADTQYF	TGTGCCAGCAGCTTAGGGAGGGTAGGGGGCACAGCGGCAGATACGCAGTATTTT
TRBJ2-3	.	TRBV30	.	CAWSVRGNLLDTQYF	TGTGCCTGGAGTGTACGCGGGAACTTATTAGATACGCAGTATTTT
TRBJ1-3	.	TRBV5-8	.	CASSLLLRVSGNTIYF	TGTGCCAGCAGCTTGTTGCTCCGAGTCTCTGGAAACACCATATATTTT
TRBJ1-1	.	TRBV4-1	.	CASSQEAMPNTEAFF	TGCGCCAGCAGCCAAGAGGCGATGCCTAACACTGAAGCTTTCTTT
TRBJ2-1	.	TRBV19	TRBD2	CASSISLADTYNEQFF	TGTGCCAGTAGTATATCTCTAGCGGATACCTACAATGAGCAGTTCTTC
TRBJ2-7	few	TRBV7-9	.	CASSFQGQTHEQYF	TGTGCCAGCAGCTTCCAGGGCCAGACCCACGAGCAGTACTTC
TRBJ1-2	once	TRBV28	.	CASSLPDGSLRGGYTF	TGTGCCAGCAGTTTGCCGGACGGATCCTTACGGGGCGGCTACACCTTC
TRBJ2-7	.	TRBV27	.	CASSLSGAGYEQYF	TGTGCCAGCAGTTTATCTGGGGCTGGGTACGAGCAGTACTTC
TRBJ1-1	.	TRBV27	.	CASSPSRGGSNTEAFF	TGTGCCAGCAGTCCATCCCGAGGGGGGTCTAACACTGAAGCTTTCTTT
TRBJ2-3	.	TRBV4-1	TRBD2	CASSQEGLAGVYADTQYF	TGCGCCAGCAGCCAGGAAGGACTAGCGGGAGTGTACGCAGATACGCAGTATTTT
TRBJ2-1	.	TRBV10-3	TRBD2	CAIRGLAASSYNEQFF	TGTGCCATCAGGGGTCTAGCGGCAAGCTCCTACAATGAGCAGTTCTTC
TRBJ2-3	.	TRBV6-4	TRBD2	CASSDREGTDTQYF	TGTGCCAGCAGTGACCGGGAGGGCACAGATACGCAGTATTTT
TRBJ2-1	.	TRBV7-3	TRBD2	CASSSSGSRNEQFF	TGTGCCAGCAGCTCGAGCGGGAGTAGAAATGAGCAGTTCTTC
TRBJ2-3	.	TRBV30	TRBD2	CAQKAAGVTDTQYF	TGTGCCCAGAAGGCAGCGGGAGTTACAGATACGCAGTATTTT
TRBJ2-1	once	TRBV9	TRBD2	CASSVGSGGPHNEQFF	TGTGCCAGCAGCGTAGGGTCGGGAGGGCCCCACAATGAGCAGTTCTTC
TRBJ2-4	.	TRBV25-1	TRBD1	CASSTWGQGKNIQYF	TGTGCCAGCAGTACCTGGGGACAGGGAAAAAACATTCAGTACTTC
TRBJ2-2	few	TRBV30	.	CAWSVGHDTGELFF	TGTGCCTGGAGTGTAGGTCACGACACCGGGGAGCTGTTTTTT
TRBJ1-5	.	TRBV4-1	TRBD1	CASSQEGTGGSYQPQHF	TGCGCCAGCAGCCAAGAAGGGACAGGGGGTTCTTATCAGCCCCAGCATTTT
TRBJ2-5	.	TRBV3-1/TRBV3-2	.	CASSQDRGGAAQETQYF	TGTGCCAGCAGCCAAGATAGGGGAGGAGCCGCTCAAGAGACCCAGTACTTC
TRBJ1-2	.	TRBV2	.	CASAGSIYGYTF	TGTGCCAGCGCCGGGAGTATCTATGGCTACACCTTC
TRBJ1-3	.	TRBV6-1	.	CASSEGMPGNTIYF	TGTGCCAGCAGTGAAGGGATGCCTGGAAACACCATATATTTT
TRBJ2-5	.	TRBV11-3	.	CASNQGVGETQYF	TGTGCCAGCAACCAAGGAGTGGGCGAGACCCAGTACTTC
TRBJ2-2	.	TRBV5-1	.	CASSLGATNTGELFF	TGCGCCAGCAGCTTGGGGGCTACGAACACCGGGGAGCTGTTTTTT
TRBJ1-4	.	TRBV6-5	.	CASSFIGGKEKLFF	TGTGCCAGCAGTTTTATAGGCGGAAAAGAAAAACTGTTTTTT
TRBJ2-3	.	TRBV7-2	.	CASSLVPDFTDTQYF	TGTGCCAGCAGCTTAGTTCCAGACTTCACAGATACGCAGTATTTT
TRBJ1-2	.	TRBV11-2	.	CASSLAGLSGYTF	TGTGCCAGCAGCTTAGCCGGGTTAAGCGGCTACACCTTC
TRBJ1-4	.	TRBV21-1	.	CASRRGLETGVREKLFF	TGTGCCAGTCGGAGAGGCTTAGAGACAGGGGTCCGGGAAAAACTGTTTTTT